A selection of T cell receptor beta chains follows, all from one sample in a study of T cells after yellow fever vaccination. MiXCR, applied by TCRdb to the 5' RACE reads, yields one record per CDR3 protein. Among 400,000 or so distinct CDR3 sequences, 6.2% were seen once, and the ten largest hold about 15%. Sequences were derived from PBMCs, sampled 5 days after the yellow fever booster vaccination. These receptors came from a man aged 25-40 years who received the YFV17D yellow fever vaccine. CDR3s include the opening cysteine and the closing phenylalanine or tryptophan. Each record gives: J gene, CDR3 length, D gene, clone size, V gene, CDR3 protein, CDR3 DNA. D genes are given only for firm matches. Size tells how often a clone was seen (once, few, many) or the class of an expanded clone, and some rows leave it out.

>TRBJ2-1|16|TRBD1|NA|TRBV20-1
CSARDLWRQGEYEQFF
TGCAGTGCTAGAGATCTCTGGCGGCAGGGGGAATATGAGCAGTTCTTC
>TRBJ2-7|15|NA|NA|TRBV27
CASSLSSGRSYEQYF
TGTGCCAGCAGTTTATCTTCCGGGAGATCCTACGAGCAGTACTTC
>TRBJ2-5|15|TRBD1|NA|TRBV4-3
CASSQESAGGGTQYF
TGCGCCAGCAGCCAAGAATCGGCAGGGGGTGGGACCCAGTACTTC
>TRBJ2-3|15|TRBD2|NA|TRBV10-3
CAISDGLAVTDTQYF
TGTGCCATCAGTGATGGGCTAGCGGTGACAGATACGCAGTATTTT
>TRBJ2-3|16|NA|few|TRBV7-9
CASSLQGTDYTDTQYF
TGTGCCAGCAGCTTACAGGGCACAGACTACACAGATACGCAGTATTTT
>TRBJ2-1|16|NA|NA|TRBV7-7
CASSLSTDSSYNEQFF
TGTGCCAGCAGCTTATCGACTGATAGCTCCTACAATGAGCAGTTCTTC
>TRBJ2-4|15|NA|NA|TRBV7-9
CASSVDRLAKNIQYF
TGTGCCAGCAGCGTAGACAGGCTAGCCAAAAACATTCAGTACTTC
>TRBJ2-7|21|TRBD1|few|TRBV11-2
CASSLEGAGQGPRGSSYEQYF
TGTGCCAGCAGCTTAGAGGGGGCGGGACAGGGCCCCCGAGGGAGCTCCTACGAGCAGTACTTC
>TRBJ2-3|15|NA|many|TRBV4-1
CASSQAGTITDTQYF
TGCGCCAGCAGCCAAGCCGGAACTATAACAGATACGCAGTATTTT
>TRBJ2-1|15|TRBD2|NA|TRBV7-8
CASSTGLAFYNEQFF
TGTGCCAGCAGCACGGGACTAGCTTTCTACAATGAGCAGTTCTTC
>TRBJ2-2|15|TRBD1|NA|TRBV4-2
CASRSTGGNTGELFF
TGTGCCAGCAGATCGACAGGGGGCAACACCGGGGAGCTGTTTTTT
>TRBJ2-7|13|NA|NA|TRBV20-1
CSAPHQGSYEQYF
TGCAGTGCCCCCCACCAGGGTTCCTACGAGCAGTACTTC
>TRBJ2-1|14|TRBD1|few|TRBV29-1
CSWARDRSYNEQFF
TGCAGCTGGGCCCGGGACAGGTCCTACAATGAGCAGTTCTTC
>TRBJ2-7|14|TRBD1|many|TRBV11-2
CASGPRTGGYEQYF
TGTGCCAGCGGGCCCCGGACAGGGGGCTACGAGCAGTACTTC
>TRBJ2-3|14|TRBD2|many|TRBV7-2
CASSLTSGTDTQYF
TGTGCCAGCAGCTTGACTAGCGGCACAGATACGCAGTATTTT
>TRBJ1-2|12|NA|many|TRBV5-5
CASSWRVEGYTF
TGTGCCAGCAGCTGGCGGGTGGAAGGCTACACCTTC
>TRBJ2-7|16|TRBD1|few|TRBV7-2
CASSLAYRGLTYEQYF
TGTGCCAGCAGCTTAGCGTACAGGGGGCTAACCTACGAGCAGTACTTC
>TRBJ2-2|17|TRBD2|few|TRBV20-1
CSARDRIAGANTGELFF
TGCAGTGCTAGAGATCGGATAGCGGGAGCGAACACCGGGGAGCTGTTTTTT
>TRBJ2-7|12|NA|many|TRBV12-3/TRBV12-4
CASSLKFYEQYF
TGTGCCAGCAGTTTAAAATTCTACGAGCAGTACTTC
>TRBJ2-7|14|NA|many|TRBV5-1
CASSFPGTRDEQYF
TGCGCCAGCAGCTTTCCCGGGACGAGGGACGAGCAGTACTTC
>TRBJ2-5|16|TRBD2|many|TRBV5-4
CASSLVLSGRRETQYF
TGTGCCAGCAGCTTAGTCCTTAGCGGGAGGAGGGAGACCCAGTACTTC
>TRBJ2-5|14|NA|few|TRBV7-6
CASSLGGPKETQYF
TGTGCCAGCAGCTTAGGAGGTCCTAAAGAGACCCAGTACTTC
>TRBJ2-7|14|TRBD1|few|TRBV30
CAWSVRSGQDRFSF
TGTGCCTGGAGTGTACGATCGGGGCAGGACAGGTTCTCTTTC
>TRBJ1-2|15|NA|NA|TRBV5-1
CASSPQTQGTGGYTF
TGCGCCAGCAGCCCCCAAACCCAGGGGACGGGGGGCTACACCTTC
>TRBJ2-3|16|TRBD2|NA|TRBV28
CASSLEGLAITDTQYF
TGTGCCAGCAGTTTAGAAGGACTAGCGATCACAGATACGCAGTATTTT
>TRBJ2-7|15|NA|few|TRBV5-1
CASSINSDLVHEQYF
TGCGCCAGCAGCATAAACAGTGATCTCGTCCACGAGCAGTACTTC
>TRBJ2-7|13|TRBD2|many|TRBV5-4
CASSLGGGREQYF
TGTGCCAGCAGCTTGGGAGGCGGGAGGGAGCAGTACTTC